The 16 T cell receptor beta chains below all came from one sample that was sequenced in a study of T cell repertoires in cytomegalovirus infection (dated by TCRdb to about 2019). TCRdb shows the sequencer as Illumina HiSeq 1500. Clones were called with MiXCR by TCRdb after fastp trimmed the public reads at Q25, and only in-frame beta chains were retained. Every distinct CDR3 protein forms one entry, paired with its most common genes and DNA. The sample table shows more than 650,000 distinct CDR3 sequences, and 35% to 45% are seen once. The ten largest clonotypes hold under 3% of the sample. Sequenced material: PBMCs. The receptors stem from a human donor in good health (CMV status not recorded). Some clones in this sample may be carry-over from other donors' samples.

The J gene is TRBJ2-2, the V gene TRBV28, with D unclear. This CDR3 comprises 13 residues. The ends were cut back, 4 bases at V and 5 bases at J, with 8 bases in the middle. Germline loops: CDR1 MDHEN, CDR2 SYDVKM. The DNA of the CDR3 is TGTGCCAGCAGTTCTCGGCCTACCGGGGAGCTGTTTTTT. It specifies CASSSRPTGELFF.

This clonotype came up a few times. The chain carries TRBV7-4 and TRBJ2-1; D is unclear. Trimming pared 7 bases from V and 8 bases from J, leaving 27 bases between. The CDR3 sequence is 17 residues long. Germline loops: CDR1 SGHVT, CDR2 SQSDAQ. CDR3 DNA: TGTGCCAGCATGAACCCTCGGCGAGCGCCCGAAGTCTATGAGCAGTTCTTC. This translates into CASMNPRRAPEVYEQFF.

CDR3 amino acids: CASSYMSRGSMNTEAFF. CDR3 in DNA: TGTGCCAGCAGTTATATGTCCAGGGGTTCTATGAACACTGAAGCTTTCTTT. The V and J genes are TRBV12-3 or TRBV12-4 and TRBJ1-1; maybe TRBD1 (6 bases). The CDR3 totals 17 residues. V lost 4 bases and J 0 bases, leaving 18 bases between the germline ends.

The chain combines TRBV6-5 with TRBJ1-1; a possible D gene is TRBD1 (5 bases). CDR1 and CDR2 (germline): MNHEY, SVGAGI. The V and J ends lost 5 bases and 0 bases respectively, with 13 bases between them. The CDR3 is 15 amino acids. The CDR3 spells CASSTGRAMNTEAFF. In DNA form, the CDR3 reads TGTGCCAGCAGTACGGGGCGGGCAATGAACACTGAAGCTTTCTTT.

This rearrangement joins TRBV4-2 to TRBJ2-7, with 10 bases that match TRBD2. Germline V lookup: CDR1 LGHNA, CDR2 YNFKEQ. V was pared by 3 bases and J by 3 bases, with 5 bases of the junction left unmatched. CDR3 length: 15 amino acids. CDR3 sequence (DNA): TGTGCCAGCAGCCAGAGCGGGAGGGCCCACTACGAGCAGTACTTC. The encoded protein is CASSQSGRAHYEQYF.

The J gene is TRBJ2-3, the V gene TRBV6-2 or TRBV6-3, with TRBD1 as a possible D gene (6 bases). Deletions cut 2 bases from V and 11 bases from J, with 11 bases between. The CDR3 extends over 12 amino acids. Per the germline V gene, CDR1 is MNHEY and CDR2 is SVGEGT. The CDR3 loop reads CASSYGGREQYF. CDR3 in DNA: TGTGCCAGCAGTTACGGGGGCAGGGAGCAGTATTTT.

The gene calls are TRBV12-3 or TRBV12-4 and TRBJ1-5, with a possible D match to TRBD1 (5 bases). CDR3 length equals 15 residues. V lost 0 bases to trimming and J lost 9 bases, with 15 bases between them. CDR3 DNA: TGTGCCAGCAGTTTAGCGCCGACAGCCTCATGGCCCCAGCATTTT. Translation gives CASSLAPTASWPQHF.

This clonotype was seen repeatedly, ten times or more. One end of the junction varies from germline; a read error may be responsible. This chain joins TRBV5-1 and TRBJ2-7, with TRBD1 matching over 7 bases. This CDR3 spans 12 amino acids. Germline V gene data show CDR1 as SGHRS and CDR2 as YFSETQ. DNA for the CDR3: TGTGCCAGCAGCCGGGACAGCTACGAGCAGTACTTC. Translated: CASSRDSYEQYF.

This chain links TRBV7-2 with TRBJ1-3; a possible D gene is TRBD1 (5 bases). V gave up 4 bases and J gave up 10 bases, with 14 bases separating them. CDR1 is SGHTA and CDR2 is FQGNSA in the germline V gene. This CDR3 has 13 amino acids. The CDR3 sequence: CTSSSTWEGTIYF. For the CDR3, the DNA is TGTACCAGCAGCTCGACGTGGGAGGGGACCATATATTTT.

The CDR3 DNA reads TGTGCCAGCAGTTACTCTAAAAAGGACGTCCTGGACAGGGGTCGGAGTGAGCAGTTCTTC. Its translation: CASSYSKKDVLDRGRSEQFF. J is TRBJ2-1 and V is TRBV6-5; 9 nucleotides align to TRBD1. The V gene end was trimmed by 0 bases and the J gene end by 9 bases; junction bases not matched to a gene: 21. This CDR3 has 20 amino acids. The V gene's germline CDR1 is MNHEY and CDR2 SVGAGI.

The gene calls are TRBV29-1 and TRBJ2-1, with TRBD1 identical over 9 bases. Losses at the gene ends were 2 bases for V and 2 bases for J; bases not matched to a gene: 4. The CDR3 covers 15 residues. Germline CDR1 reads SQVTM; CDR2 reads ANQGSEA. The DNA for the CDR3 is TGCAGCGTTGAAAGGACAGGGGATACCTACAATGAGCAGTTCTTC. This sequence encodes CSVERTGDTYNEQFF.

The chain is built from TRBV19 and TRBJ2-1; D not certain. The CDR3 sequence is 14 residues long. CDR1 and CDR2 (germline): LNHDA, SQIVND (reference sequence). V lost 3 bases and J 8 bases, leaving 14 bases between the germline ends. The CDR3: CASSIPWAGDEQFF. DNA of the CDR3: TGTGCCAGTAGTATCCCTTGGGCAGGAGATGAGCAGTTCTTC.

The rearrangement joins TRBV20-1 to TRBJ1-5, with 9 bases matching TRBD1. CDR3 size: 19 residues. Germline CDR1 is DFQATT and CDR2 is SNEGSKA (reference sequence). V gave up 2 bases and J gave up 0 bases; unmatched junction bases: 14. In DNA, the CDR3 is TGCAGTGCTAGAAATACAGGGGGCCGCAGTCCGTATAGCAATCAGCCCCAGCATTTT. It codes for CSARNTGGRSPYSNQPQHF.

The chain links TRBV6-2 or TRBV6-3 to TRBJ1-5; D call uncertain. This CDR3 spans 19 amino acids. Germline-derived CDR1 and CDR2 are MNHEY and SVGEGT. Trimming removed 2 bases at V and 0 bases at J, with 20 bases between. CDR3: CASSYRPAGVPYSNQPQHF. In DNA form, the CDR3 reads TGTGCCAGCAGTTACCGACCGGCGGGAGTCCCTTATAGCAATCAGCCCCAGCATTTT.

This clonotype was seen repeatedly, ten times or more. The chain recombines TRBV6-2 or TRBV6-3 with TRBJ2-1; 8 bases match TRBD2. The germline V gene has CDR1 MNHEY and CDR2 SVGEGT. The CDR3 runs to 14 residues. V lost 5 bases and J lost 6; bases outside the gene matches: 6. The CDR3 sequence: CASSPGTSSNEQFF. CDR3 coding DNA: TGTGCCAGCAGTCCCGGGACTAGTTCCAATGAGCAGTTCTTC.

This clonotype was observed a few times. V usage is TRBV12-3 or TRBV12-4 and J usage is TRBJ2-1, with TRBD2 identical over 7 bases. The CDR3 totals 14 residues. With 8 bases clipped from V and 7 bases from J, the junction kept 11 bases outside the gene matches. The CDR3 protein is CASFGGGPLNEQFF. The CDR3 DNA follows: TGTGCCAGCTTTGGGGGAGGGCCGTTGAATGAGCAGTTCTTC.